This T cell receptor (beta chain) was profiled in a study of cytomegalovirus exposure and HLA in healthy donors. The PCR contained 60 Vbeta and 13 Jbeta primers. Clones were read by immunoSEQ multiplex PCR, and TCRdb kept only the in-frame ones, dropping some. The repertoire shows 220,000 or so clones; the top ten hold 1.1%. On this clone itself: Within the sample, other DNA sequences also encode this same CDR3.

Sequencing was carried out using PBMCs. This clonotype originated in a girl aged 2 to 9 in good health and CMV-seropositive.

The CDR3 spells CASSQDRYWTSDYEQYF. The CDR3 nucleotides read TGTGCCAGCAGCCAAGATCGATACTGGACTAGCGATTACGAGCAGTACTTC. The V and J genes are TRBV4-2 and TRBJ2-7; the match to TRBD2 covers 9 bases. Germline V gene lookup returns CDR1 LGHNA and CDR2 YNFKEQ. V gave up 0 bases and J gave up 4 bases; unmatched junction bases: 10. The CDR3 loop spans 17 amino acids.